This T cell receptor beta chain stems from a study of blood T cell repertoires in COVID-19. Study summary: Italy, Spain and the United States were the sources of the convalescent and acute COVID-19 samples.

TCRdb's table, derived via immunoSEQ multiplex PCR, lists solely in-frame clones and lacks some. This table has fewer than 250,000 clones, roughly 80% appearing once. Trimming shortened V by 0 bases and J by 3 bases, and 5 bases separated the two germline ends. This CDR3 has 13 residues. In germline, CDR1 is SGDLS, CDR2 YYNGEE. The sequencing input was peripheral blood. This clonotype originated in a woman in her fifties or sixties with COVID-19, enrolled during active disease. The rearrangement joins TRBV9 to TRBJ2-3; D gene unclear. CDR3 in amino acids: CASSVGQTDTQYF. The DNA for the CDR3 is TGTGCCAGCAGCGTAGGGCAAACAGATACGCAGTATTTT. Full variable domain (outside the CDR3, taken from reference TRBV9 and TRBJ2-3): DSGVTQTPKHLITATGQRVTLRCSPRSGDLSVYWYQQSLDQGLQFLIQYYNGEERAKGNILERFSAQQFPDLHSELNLSSLELGDSALYFCASSVGQTDTQYFGPGTRLTVL.